The 4 T cell receptor beta chains in this list originate from one sample, sequenced in a study of blood T cell repertoires in COVID-19. This table comes from immunoSEQ multiplex PCR, and its TCRdb copy is limited to in-frame clones, with some not included. This table has roughly 90,000 clones, approximately 88% appearing once. The sequenced sample consisted of peripheral blood. The receptor set was obtained from a woman aged 80 or over with active or convalescent COVID-19.

The chain links TRBV5-1 to TRBJ1-1, with 7 bases identical to TRBD1. This CDR3 contains 14 residues. The trim removed 4 bases at V and 4 bases at J, leaving 7 bases unmatched. The V gene's germline CDR1 is SGHRS and CDR2 YFSETQ. CDR3 loop: CASSTETGSTEAFF. The CDR3 coding sequence is TGCGCCAGCAGCACCGAGACAGGGAGCACTGAAGCTTTCTTT.

CDR3 sequence (DNA): TGCGCCAGCAGCGGCCAAGGGGGCTGGAACACTGAAGCTTTCTTT. This codes for CASSGQGGWNTEAFF. The chain couples TRBV5-1 to TRBJ1-1; 7 positions match TRBD1. The germline V gene has CDR1 SGHRS and CDR2 YFSETQ. The ends lost 4 bases at V and 1 base at J; junction bases unmatched: 7. The CDR3 contains 15 residues.

This clone is a singleton in its sample. The chain joins TRBV19 to TRBJ2-1; a possible D gene is TRBD2 (7 bases). The CDR3 runs to 17 residues. V lost 2 bases, J lost 2 bases, and 16 bases lay in between. The V gene's germline CDR1 is LNHDA and CDR2 SQIVND (reference sequence). The CDR3 is CASSISGGGGTYNEQFF. The CDR3 DNA follows: TGTGCCAGTAGTATATCGGGGGGCGGAGGAACCTACAATGAGCAGTTCTTC.

The chain joins TRBV23-1 to TRBJ2-7, with 8 bases matching TRBD2. TRBV23-1 is an ORF; its function is uncertain. There are 15 residues in the CDR3. V gave up 0 bases and J gave up 8 bases; unmatched junction bases: 9. CDR3 coding DNA: TGCGCCAGCAGTCAATCCGGGACTAGTTTTTGCCAGCAGTACTTC. Its protein is CASSQSGTSFCQQYF.